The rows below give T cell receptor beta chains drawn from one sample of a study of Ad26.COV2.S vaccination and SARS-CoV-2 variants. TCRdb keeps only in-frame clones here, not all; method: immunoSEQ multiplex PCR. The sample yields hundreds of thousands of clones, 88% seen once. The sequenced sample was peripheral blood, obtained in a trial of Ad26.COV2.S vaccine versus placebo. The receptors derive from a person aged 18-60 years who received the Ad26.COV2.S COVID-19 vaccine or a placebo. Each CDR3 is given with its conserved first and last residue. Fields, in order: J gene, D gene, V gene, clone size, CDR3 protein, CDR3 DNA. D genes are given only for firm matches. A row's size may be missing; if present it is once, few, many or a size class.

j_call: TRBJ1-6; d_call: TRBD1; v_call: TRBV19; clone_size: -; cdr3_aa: CASSNPRDRVFSPLHF; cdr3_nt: TGTGCCAGTAGCAATCCCCGGGACAGGGTTTTTTCACCCCTCCACTTT
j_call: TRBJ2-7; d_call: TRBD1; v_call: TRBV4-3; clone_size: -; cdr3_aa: CASSHEDRGPVEQYF; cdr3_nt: TGCGCCAGCAGCCACGAGGACAGGGGGCCGGTCGAGCAGTACTTC
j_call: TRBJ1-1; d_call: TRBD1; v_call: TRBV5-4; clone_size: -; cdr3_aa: CASSFFYGTENTEAFF; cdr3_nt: TGTGCCAGCAGCTTCTTCTACGGGACAGAGAACACTGAAGCTTTCTTT
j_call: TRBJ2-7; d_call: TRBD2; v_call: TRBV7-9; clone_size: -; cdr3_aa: CASSHGTSGSNYEQYF; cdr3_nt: TGTGCCAGCAGCCATGGGACTAGCGGGAGCAACTACGAGCAGTACTTC
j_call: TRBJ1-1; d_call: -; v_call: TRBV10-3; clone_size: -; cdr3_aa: CAISGGRGINTEAFF; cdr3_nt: TGTGCCATCAGTGGAGGCAGGGGAATCAACACTGAAGCTTTCTTT
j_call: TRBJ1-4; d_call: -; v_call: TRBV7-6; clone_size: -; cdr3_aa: CASSLVAGLGEKLFF; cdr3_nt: TGTGCCAGCAGCTTAGTCGCAGGGTTGGGGGAAAAACTGTTTTTT
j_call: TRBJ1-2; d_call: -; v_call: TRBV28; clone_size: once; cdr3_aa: CASRLTGNYGYTF; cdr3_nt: TGTGCCAGCAGACTGACTGGTAACTATGGCTACACCTTC
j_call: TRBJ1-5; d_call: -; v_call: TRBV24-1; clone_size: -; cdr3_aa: CATSDPGNSSNQPQHF; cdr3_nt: TGTGCCACCAGTGATCCTGGGAACAGTAGCAATCAGCCCCAGCATTTT
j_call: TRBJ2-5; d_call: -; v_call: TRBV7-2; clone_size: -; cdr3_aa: CASSLSGTYQETQYF; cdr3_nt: TGTGCCAGCAGCTTATCAGGGACTTACCAAGAGACCCAGTACTTC
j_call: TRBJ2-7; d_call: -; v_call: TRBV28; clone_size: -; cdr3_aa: CASRINLSYEQYF; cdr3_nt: TGTGCCAGCAGAATAAACCTCTCCTACGAGCAGTACTTC
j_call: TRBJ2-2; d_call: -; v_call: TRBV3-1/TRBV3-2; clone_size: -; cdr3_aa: CASSQPRQDNGELFF; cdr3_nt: TGTGCCAGCAGCCAACCCCGACAGGACAACGGGGAGCTGTTTTTT
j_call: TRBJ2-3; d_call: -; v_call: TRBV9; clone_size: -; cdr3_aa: CASSVTPGADTQYF; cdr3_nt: TGTGCCAGCAGCGTCACTCCAGGAGCAGATACGCAGTATTTT
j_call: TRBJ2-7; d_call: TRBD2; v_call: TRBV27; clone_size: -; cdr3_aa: CASSLLSSGKDEQYF; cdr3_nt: TGTGCCAGCAGTTTACTGTCTAGCGGGAAAGACGAGCAGTACTTC
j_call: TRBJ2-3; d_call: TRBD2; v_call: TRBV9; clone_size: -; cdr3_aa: CASSELAGGPGIDTQYF; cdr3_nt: TGTGCCAGCAGCGAACTAGCGGGAGGGCCGGGGATTGATACGCAGTATTTT
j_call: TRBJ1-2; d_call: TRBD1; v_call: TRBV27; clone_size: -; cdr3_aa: CASSSPDRGRGYGYTF; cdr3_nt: TGTGCCAGCAGCTCTCCCGACAGGGGCAGAGGTTATGGCTACACCTTC
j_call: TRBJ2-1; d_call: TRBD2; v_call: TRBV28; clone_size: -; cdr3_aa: CASSSLAGAVHEQFF; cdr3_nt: TGTGCCAGCAGCTCCCTAGCGGGAGCCGTACATGAGCAGTTCTTC
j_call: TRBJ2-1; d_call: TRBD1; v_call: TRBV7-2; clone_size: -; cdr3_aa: CASSPKMGQGRNEQFF; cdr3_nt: TGTGCCAGCAGCCCCAAAATGGGACAGGGGAGGAATGAGCAGTTCTTC
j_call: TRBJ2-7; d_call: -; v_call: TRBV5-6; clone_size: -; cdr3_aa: CASSLGYEQYF; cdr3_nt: TGTGCCAGCAGCTTAGGATACGAGCAGTACTTC
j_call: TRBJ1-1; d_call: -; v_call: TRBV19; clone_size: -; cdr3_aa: CASSLGWRDWEAFF; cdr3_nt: TGTGCCAGTAGTCTGGGCTGGAGGGATTGGGAAGCTTTCTTT
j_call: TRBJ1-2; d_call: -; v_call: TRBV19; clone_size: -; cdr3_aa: CASSKKMDSNYGYTF; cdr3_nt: TGTGCCAGTAGCAAAAAGATGGACAGCAACTATGGCTACACCTTC
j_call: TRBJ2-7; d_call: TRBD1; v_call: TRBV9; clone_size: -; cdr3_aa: CASSEGQGVYEQYF; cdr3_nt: TGTGCCAGCAGCGAGGGACAGGGGGTTTACGAGCAGTACTTC
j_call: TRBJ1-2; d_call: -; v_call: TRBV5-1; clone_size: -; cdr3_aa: CASSLVRDGLGGYTF; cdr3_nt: TGCGCCAGCAGCTTGGTCAGGGATGGTTTGGGTGGCTACACCTTC
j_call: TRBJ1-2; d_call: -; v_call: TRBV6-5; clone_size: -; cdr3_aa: CASSMGRKDGYTF; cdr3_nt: TGTGCCAGCAGTATGGGACGGAAGGATGGCTACACCTTC
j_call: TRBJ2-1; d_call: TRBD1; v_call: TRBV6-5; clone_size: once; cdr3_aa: CASRGEGAPHEQFF; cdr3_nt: TGTGCCAGCAGGGGAGAGGGGGCGCCCCATGAGCAGTTCTTC
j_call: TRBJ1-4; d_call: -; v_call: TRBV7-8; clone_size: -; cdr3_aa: CASSLAWGNEKLFF; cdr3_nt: TGTGCCAGCAGCTTAGCGTGGGGTAATGAAAAACTGTTTTTT
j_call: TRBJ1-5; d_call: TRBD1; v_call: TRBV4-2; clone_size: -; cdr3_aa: CASSGTAAQPQHF; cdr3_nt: TGTGCCAGCAGCGGGACAGCCGCTCAGCCCCAGCATTTT
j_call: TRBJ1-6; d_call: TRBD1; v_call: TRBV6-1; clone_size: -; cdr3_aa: CASSEQTGDSPLHF; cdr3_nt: TGTGCCAGCAGTGAACAGACAGGGGATTCACCCCTCCACTTT
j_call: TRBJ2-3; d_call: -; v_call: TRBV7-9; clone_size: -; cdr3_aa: CASSPKGVGDVTDTQYF; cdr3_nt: TGTGCCAGCAGCCCCAAGGGGGTGGGGGATGTCACAGATACGCAGTATTTT
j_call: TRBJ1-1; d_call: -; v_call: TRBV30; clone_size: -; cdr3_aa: CAWRGETMNTEAFF; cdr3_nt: TGTGCCTGGAGAGGAGAAACCATGAACACTGAAGCTTTCTTT
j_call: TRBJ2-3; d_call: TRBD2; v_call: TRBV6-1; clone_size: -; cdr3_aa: CASSGLAGGKGDTQYF; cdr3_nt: TGTGCCAGCAGTGGACTAGCGGGGGGGAAGGGAGATACGCAGTATTTT
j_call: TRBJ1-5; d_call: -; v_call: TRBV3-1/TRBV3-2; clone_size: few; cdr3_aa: CASSQDDPYSNQPQHF; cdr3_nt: TGTGCCAGCAGCCAAGATGACCCGTATAGCAATCAGCCCCAGCATTTT
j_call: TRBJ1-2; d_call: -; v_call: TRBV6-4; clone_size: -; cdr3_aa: CASSREIGPYGYTF; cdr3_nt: TGTGCCAGCAGTAGAGAAATCGGACCCTATGGCTACACCTTC
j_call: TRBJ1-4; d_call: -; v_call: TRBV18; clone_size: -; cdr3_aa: CASSPKMNGQGNEKLFF; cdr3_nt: TGTGCCAGCTCACCAAAGATGAACGGGCAGGGTAATGAAAAACTGTTTTTT
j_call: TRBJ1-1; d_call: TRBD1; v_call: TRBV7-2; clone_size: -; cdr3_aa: CASNPDRVVTEAFF; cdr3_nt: TGTGCCAGCAACCCGGACAGGGTTGTCACTGAAGCTTTCTTT
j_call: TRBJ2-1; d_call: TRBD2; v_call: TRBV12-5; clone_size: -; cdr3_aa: CASGLGGLVNNEQFF; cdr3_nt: TGTGCTAGTGGTTTGGGGGGACTAGTAAACAATGAGCAGTTCTTC
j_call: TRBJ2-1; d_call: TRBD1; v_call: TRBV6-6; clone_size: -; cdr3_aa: CASSSRDRGPNEQFF; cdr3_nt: TGTGCCAGCAGTTCCCGGGACAGGGGGCCCAATGAGCAGTTCTTC
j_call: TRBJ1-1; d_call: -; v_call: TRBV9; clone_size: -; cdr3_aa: CASSVGRMNTEAFF; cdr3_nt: TGTGCCAGCAGCGTGGGACGTATGAACACTGAAGCTTTCTTT
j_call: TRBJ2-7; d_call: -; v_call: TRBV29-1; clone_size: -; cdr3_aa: CSVEEGWAYEQYF; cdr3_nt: TGCAGCGTTGAAGAAGGGTGGGCCTACGAGCAGTACTTC
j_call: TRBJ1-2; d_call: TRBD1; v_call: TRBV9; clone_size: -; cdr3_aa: CASSVRLGQEGGYTF; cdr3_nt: TGTGCCAGCAGCGTTAGGCTCGGACAGGAGGGTGGCTACACCTTC
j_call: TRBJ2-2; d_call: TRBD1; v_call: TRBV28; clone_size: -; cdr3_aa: CASSYPTGQENTGELFF; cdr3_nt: TGTGCCAGCAGTTACCCAACCGGACAGGAGAACACCGGGGAGCTGTTTTTT
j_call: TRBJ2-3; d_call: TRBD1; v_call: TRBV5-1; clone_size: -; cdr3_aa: CASSMDRSTDTQYF; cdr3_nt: TGCGCCAGCAGCATGGACAGGAGCACAGATACGCAGTATTTT
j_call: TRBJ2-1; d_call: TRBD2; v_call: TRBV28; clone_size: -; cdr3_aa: CASSLVRLAGVTYNEQFF; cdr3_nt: TGTGCCAGCAGTTTAGTCCGACTAGCGGGAGTTACCTACAATGAGCAGTTCTTC
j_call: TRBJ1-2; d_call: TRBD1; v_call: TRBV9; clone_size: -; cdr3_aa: CASSLDREYGYTF; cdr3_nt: TGTGCCAGCAGCCTGGACAGGGAGTATGGCTACACCTTC
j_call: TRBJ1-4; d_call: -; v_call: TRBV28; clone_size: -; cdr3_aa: CASSLDLNEKLFF; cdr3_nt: TGTGCCAGCAGTTTAGATCTTAATGAAAAACTGTTTTTT
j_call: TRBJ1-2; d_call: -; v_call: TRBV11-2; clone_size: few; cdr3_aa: CASSIDGVSGGYTF; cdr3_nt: TGTGCCAGCAGCATTGATGGGGTATCGGGTGGCTACACCTTC
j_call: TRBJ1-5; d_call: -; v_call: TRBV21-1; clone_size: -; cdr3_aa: CASSKDTVSNQPQHF; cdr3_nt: TGTGCCAGCAGCAAAGATACAGTTAGCAATCAGCCCCAGCATTTT
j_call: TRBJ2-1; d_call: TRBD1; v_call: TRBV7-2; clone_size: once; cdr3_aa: CASSLDRANEQFF; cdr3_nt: TGTGCCAGCAGCTTGGACAGGGCGAATGAGCAGTTCTTC
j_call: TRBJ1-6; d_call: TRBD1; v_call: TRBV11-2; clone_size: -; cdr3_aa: CASSPRPGQGTSPLHF; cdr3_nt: TGTGCCAGCAGCCCACGTCCGGGACAGGGGACTTCACCCCTCCACTTT
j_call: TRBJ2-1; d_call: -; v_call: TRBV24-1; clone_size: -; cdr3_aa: CATSDGALSYNEQFF; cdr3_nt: TGTGCCACCAGTGATGGCGCCCTCTCCTACAATGAGCAGTTCTTC